The rows below give T cell receptor beta chains drawn from one sample of a study of blood T cell repertoires in COVID-19. Data came from immunoSEQ multiplex PCR; TCRdb stores just in-frame clones and leaves some out. The sample yields roughly 92,000 clones, around nine tenths seen once. Sample: peripheral blood. These receptors originate from a middle-aged man with acute or convalescent COVID-19. CDR3s include the opening cysteine and the closing phenylalanine or tryptophan. The D gene is left open where the match is weak. Clone size is not always given. Where it is, it says once, few, many or a class for expanded clones.

cdr3_nt cdr3_aa v_call clone_size d_call cdr3_length j_call
TGTGCCAGTAGTGGGACAGGGTTCAATGAGCAGTTCTTC CASSGTGFNEQFF TRBV19 NA TRBD1 13 TRBJ2-1
TGTGCCAGCAGCTTAGGAACAGGGACCCCCCAGCCCCAGCATTTT CASSLGTGTPQPQHF TRBV7-2 NA NA 15 TRBJ1-5
TGTGCCACCAGCAGAGACCTGGGACAGGGCAGCTCACATGGCTACACCTTC CATSRDLGQGSSHGYTF TRBV15 NA TRBD1 17 TRBJ1-2
TGTGCCAGCAGCCAGGGAGCGGGAGTCTGGGATACGCAGTATTTT CASSQGAGVWDTQYF TRBV13 NA TRBD2 15 TRBJ2-3
TGTGCCAGCACGGACCGGGACAACACCTACGAGCAGTACTTC CASTDRDNTYEQYF TRBV6-5 NA NA 14 TRBJ2-7
TGTGCCACCAGTGATGTCTCGGGGGTCGTCGAGACCCAGTACTTC CATSDVSGVVETQYF TRBV24-1 NA NA 15 TRBJ2-5
TGTGCCAGTAGTATTATTGGGGCTAGTCCAGAGACCCAGTACTTC CASSIIGASPETQYF TRBV19 NA NA 15 TRBJ2-5
TGTGCCAGCATTCCAGGGTATGGATATGGCTACACCTTC CASIPGYGYGYTF TRBV6-5 once NA 13 TRBJ1-2
TGTGCCACCAGTGACCCAGGTCAGCCCCAGCATTTT CATSDPGQPQHF TRBV24-1 once NA 12 TRBJ1-5
TGTGCCAGCAGCCCACTATCAACAGGGTTGCAGGGCTACACCTTC CASSPLSTGLQGYTF TRBV7-9 NA NA 15 TRBJ1-2
TGTGCCAGTAGTATTACGGACAGGTTCTACAATGAGCAGTTCTTC CASSITDRFYNEQFF TRBV19 NA TRBD1 15 TRBJ2-1
TGTGCCAGCAGCGTAGCAGGGGGCCAATTGAATGAAAAACTGTTTTTT CASSVAGGQLNEKLFF TRBV9 NA TRBD1 16 TRBJ1-4
TGCGCCAGCAGCTTGGGTTTGGCGGGGACAGGGCGACATAACTATGGCTACACCTTC CASSLGLAGTGRHNYGYTF TRBV5-1 NA TRBD1 19 TRBJ1-2
TGTGCCAGCAGTCACGGGAGCTACGAGCAGTACTTC CASSHGSYEQYF TRBV11-2 once NA 12 TRBJ2-7
TGTGCCAGCAGCCCGACAGCAACCACTACCGGGGAGCTGTTTTTT CASSPTATTTGELFF TRBV11-3 NA NA 15 TRBJ2-2
TGTGCCAGCAGTGCCCCCGGGACAGGGGTTAGGGGCTACACCTTC CASSAPGTGVRGYTF TRBV25-1 NA TRBD1 15 TRBJ1-2
TGTGCCAGCAGCGGTAGGGGATACTCCTACAATGAGCAGTTCTTC CASSGRGYSYNEQFF TRBV11-2 once NA 15 TRBJ2-1
TGTGCCAGCAGGTATGACAGTGGCTACACCTTC CASRYDSGYTF TRBV2 NA NA 11 TRBJ1-2
TGTGCCAGCAGCTTTGACTTTGAAGCTTTCTTT CASSFDFEAFF TRBV5-6 NA NA 11 TRBJ1-1
TGTGCCAGCAGCCAAGAATCTGGCCTTCCAGGCACCGAGCAGTACTTC CASSQESGLPGTEQYF TRBV14 NA NA 16 TRBJ2-7
TGTGCCAGCAGCTTACCTCTCCTCACAGATACGCAGTATTTT CASSLPLLTDTQYF TRBV7-4 NA NA 14 TRBJ2-3
TGTGCCAGCAGGCAGGGACTTAACACCGGGGAGCTGTTTTTT CASRQGLNTGELFF TRBV3-1/TRBV3-2 once NA 14 TRBJ2-2
TGTGCCAGCTCACCAAGTCTCACGGGAGGGGGAATGGTCATTCAGTACTTC CASSPSLTGGGMVIQYF TRBV18 once TRBD2 17 TRBJ2-4
TGTGCCTGGGAAATGTCGGTAGCGGGAAAGTCCGGGCAGTTCTTC CAWEMSVAGKSGQFF TRBV30 NA TRBD2 15 TRBJ2-1
TGTGCCAGCAGCTTTCCAGCCGGGACCGGGACTTCCGAGCAGTACTTC CASSFPAGTGTSEQYF TRBV7-4 NA NA 16 TRBJ2-7
TGTGCCAGCAGGAGGGGGTGGACTAATGAAAAACTGTTTTTT CASRRGWTNEKLFF TRBV6-5 NA NA 14 TRBJ1-4
TGTGCCAGCAGTCCCCCAGGGAGGGAAGACATTCAGTACTTC CASSPPGREDIQYF TRBV27 once TRBD2 14 TRBJ2-4
TGCGCCAGCAGCCCCATTTCAGCTGGACAGATACATCCAGCTTTCTTT CASSPISAGQIHPAFF TRBV5-1 NA NA 16 TRBJ1-1
TGTGCCAGCAGCTCAGGACTAGCGGGATGGATAGATACGCAGTATTTT CASSSGLAGWIDTQYF TRBV11-1 NA TRBD2 16 TRBJ2-3
TGTGCCACCAGCAGAGACGGGTCCTATGGCTACACCTTC CATSRDGSYGYTF TRBV15 NA NA 13 TRBJ1-2
TGTGCCAGCAGCGACTCGACAGGGGTGAACAATCAGCCCCAGCATTTT CASSDSTGVNNQPQHF TRBV11-2 NA TRBD1 16 TRBJ1-5
TGTGCCAGCAGCCCTGGGCAGGGCGCTGGCTACACCTTC CASSPGQGAGYTF TRBV3-1/TRBV3-2 once NA 13 TRBJ1-2
TGTGCCAGCAGTGAAGGACTAGCGGGAGTCTTTCATGAGCAGTTCTTC CASSEGLAGVFHEQFF TRBV6-1 NA TRBD2 16 TRBJ2-1
TGTGCCAGCAGTTTAGGACGGGGAAATGAAGCTTTCTTT CASSLGRGNEAFF TRBV12-3/TRBV12-4 NA NA 13 TRBJ1-1
TGTGCCAGCACCCAGGCCCGACAGGGTGAGACCCAGTACTTC CASTQARQGETQYF TRBV6-5 NA TRBD1 14 TRBJ2-5
TGTGCCAGCAGCCCCGGGGACAGCGCCTACGAGCAGTACTTC CASSPGDSAYEQYF TRBV5-8 NA TRBD1 14 TRBJ2-7
TGCGCCAGCAGCTTGCCAGGGGATATGGGCTATGGCTACACCTTC CASSLPGDMGYGYTF TRBV5-1 NA NA 15 TRBJ1-2
TGTGCCAGCAGCGTAGGGCGGGCCTTGGGAAACACCATATATTTT CASSVGRALGNTIYF TRBV9 NA NA 15 TRBJ1-3
TGTGCCAGCAGTTACCAAGTAGAAAACATTCAGTACTTC CASSYQVENIQYF TRBV6-2/TRBV6-3 NA NA 13 TRBJ2-4
TGTGCCAGTAGTATCCAGCTAGCGCCCTACGAGCAGTACTTC CASSIQLAPYEQYF TRBV19 NA NA 14 TRBJ2-7
TGTGCCAGCAGCCCCCGGGAGGGTAGCGAGCAGTACTTC CASSPREGSEQYF TRBV9 NA TRBD2 13 TRBJ2-7
TGTGCCAGCAGTTATGACGGTACCGGGGGGTCACCCCTCCACTTT CASSYDGTGGSPLHF TRBV6-5 NA NA 15 TRBJ1-6
TGTGCCAGCAGCTCTACTTTCCCCTACGAGCAGTACTTC CASSSTFPYEQYF TRBV11-2 NA NA 13 TRBJ2-7
TGTGCCAGCAGTGAGGGCAGAAGTAACACTGAAGCTTTCTTT CASSEGRSNTEAFF TRBV2 NA NA 14 TRBJ1-1
TGTGCCAGCAGTCGTAGACTAGCGCAGAGCTCCTACAATGAGCAGTTCTTC CASSRRLAQSSYNEQFF TRBV11-2 once TRBD2 17 TRBJ2-1